The 2 T cell receptor beta chains given below trace back to one sample, sequenced in a study of blood T cell repertoires in COVID-19. Profiled with immunoSEQ multiplex PCR; TCRdb holds only in-frame clones, not every one. The data show approximately 99,000 clones, around 83% seen once. The sequencing input was peripheral blood. Every receptor here comes from a woman in her seventies with acute or convalescent COVID-19.

The chain employs TRBV30 and TRBJ2-4, with 7 bases aligning to TRBD2. V was pared by 4 bases and J by 0 bases, with 6 bases of the junction left unmatched. CDR3 length: 15 amino acids. The V gene's germline CDR1 is GTSNPN and CDR2 SVGIG (reference sequence). The CDR3 is CAWNPTGGAKNIQYF. CDR3 bases: TGTGCCTGGAATCCCACGGGGGGAGCCAAAAACATTCAGTACTTC.

This clone has more than one count but fewer than ten. CDR3 nucleotides: TGTGCCAGCAGTTTATTGCTGGGGAGCTCCTACGAGCAGTACTTC. Its protein product is CASSLLLGSSYEQYF. The gene calls are TRBV28 and TRBJ2-7; D is possibly TRBD2 (5 bases). CDR1 is MDHEN, CDR2 SYDVKM, per germline. The CDR3 runs to 15 residues. Trimming took off 1 base at V and 0 bases at J, with 10 bases between the two ends.